A selection of T cell receptor beta chains follows, all from one sample in a study of monozygotic twins with inflammatory bowel disease. TCRdb reprocessed the 5' RACE reads, keeping one entry per CDR3 protein, no DNA. This sample's table reports approximately 110,000 distinct CDR3 sequences. The sample was blood. These receptors came from a human donor with ulcerative colitis or Crohn's disease, or a healthy co-twin of an affected twin (not recorded which). Both conserved end residues are part of each CDR3.

CDR3 length: 17
J gene: TRBJ2-1
V gene: TRBV4-3
CDR3 protein: CASSQVAWRESINEQFF

CDR3 length: 14
J gene: TRBJ2-1
V gene: TRBV6-6
CDR3 protein: CASSLTRSGSEQFF

CDR3 length: 15
J gene: TRBJ1-3
V gene: TRBV3-1
CDR3 protein: CASSQESFAGNTIYF

CDR3 length: 15
J gene: TRBJ1-4
V gene: TRBV12-3/TRBV12-4
CDR3 protein: CASSPGTGGGEKLFF

CDR3 length: 14
J gene: TRBJ1-1
V gene: TRBV28
CDR3 protein: CASAAPPGLTEAFF

CDR3 length: 14
J gene: TRBJ2-7
V gene: TRBV12-3/TRBV12-4
CDR3 protein: CASSWTSGPYEQYF

CDR3 length: 13
J gene: TRBJ2-7
V gene: TRBV29-1
CDR3 protein: CSVLDRGTHEQYF

CDR3 length: 13
J gene: TRBJ2-7
V gene: TRBV6-2/TRBV6-3
CDR3 protein: CASRRTGSYEQYF

CDR3 length: 12
J gene: TRBJ2-7
V gene: TRBV7-9
CDR3 protein: CASSFGVYEQYF

CDR3 length: 13
J gene: TRBJ2-5
V gene: TRBV28
CDR3 protein: CASRETGTETQYF

CDR3 length: 14
J gene: TRBJ1-5
V gene: TRBV9
CDR3 protein: CASSGTGANQPQHF

CDR3 length: 11
J gene: TRBJ2-1
V gene: TRBV6-5
CDR3 protein: CASWGYNEQFF

CDR3 length: 16
J gene: TRBJ2-1
V gene: TRBV7-2
CDR3 protein: CASSRQTSGAYNEQFF

CDR3 length: 16
J gene: TRBJ2-5
V gene: TRBV7-2
CDR3 protein: CASSLALWTGVETQYF

CDR3 length: 11
J gene: TRBJ1-2
V gene: TRBV2
CDR3 protein: CASRLGGGYTF

CDR3 length: 15
J gene: TRBJ2-3
V gene: TRBV4-2
CDR3 protein: CATSARDRTTDTQYF

CDR3 length: 14
J gene: TRBJ2-2
V gene: TRBV6-1
CDR3 protein: CASSLNLRTGELFF

CDR3 length: 12
J gene: TRBJ1-2
V gene: TRBV5-1
CDR3 protein: CASSLEAHAYTF

CDR3 length: 16
J gene: TRBJ1-1
V gene: TRBV13
CDR3 protein: CASSLSPGHPNTEAFF

CDR3 length: 14
J gene: TRBJ1-5
V gene: TRBV6-5
CDR3 protein: CASSYSGGAQPQHF

CDR3 length: 15
J gene: TRBJ2-5
V gene: TRBV29-1
CDR3 protein: CSVAPRAGSQETQYF

CDR3 length: 14
J gene: TRBJ1-2
V gene: TRBV20-1
CDR3 protein: CSGVSGTGGSGYTF

CDR3 length: 15
J gene: TRBJ2-1
V gene: TRBV7-2
CDR3 protein: CASSLGTSGSNEQFF

CDR3 length: 15
J gene: TRBJ2-7
V gene: TRBV7-6
CDR3 protein: CASSLRQGLGYEQYF